Detailed here is one T cell receptor beta chain. Antigen specificity is unknown. This sample is drawn from a study of cytomegalovirus exposure and HLA in healthy donors. PCR involved 60 Vbeta and 13 Jbeta primers. Only in-frame clones appear in the TCRdb table, and some are missing; sequencing was by immunoSEQ multiplex PCR. The repertoire has 70,000 to 100,000 clones, about two thirds of them found once; the top ten carry 6.5% to 7.5%. Study-wide points: A later analysis found common viral pathogens apparently linked to several of the most significant clusters.

The CDR3 sequence is 16 residues long. Deletions cut 2 bases from V and 6 bases from J, with 14 bases between. CDR1 is MDHEN, CDR2 SYDVKM, per germline. This TCR was sampled from a woman in her fifties or sixties in good health and CMV-seropositive. The V gene is TRBV28, the J gene TRBJ1-6, with a tentative D call TRBD1 (6 bases). Sequencing was carried out using PBMCs. This chain's CDR3 is CASSLPPTGFNSPLHF. The CDR3 coding sequence is TGTGCCAGCAGTTTACCGCCGACAGGTTTTAATTCACCCCTCCACTTT. Based on the CDR3 plus reference TRBV28 and TRBJ1-6, the full variable domain is DVKVTQSSRYLVKRTGEKVFLECVQDMDHENMFWYRQDPGLGLRLIYFSYDVKMKEKGDIPEGYSVSREKKERFSLILESASTNQTSMYLCASSLPPTGFNSPLHFGNGTRLTVT.